This T cell receptor (beta chain) comes out of a study of blood T cell repertoires in COVID-19. Study context: Sites across the United States, Italy and Spain contributed samples from acute and convalescent COVID-19. The analysed material was cDNA or gDNA that came from T cells, B-cell-depleted T cells, or PBMCs.

The authors' processing: Estimation of nucleated cell counts was performed using reference gene primer amplification. Using immunoSEQ multiplex PCR, the repertoire was profiled, and TCRdb retains in-frame clones only, with some absent. V and J calls and clone size follow that table, whereas D and trimming were derived from the DNA. The sample contains 300,000 to 400,000 clones, roughly 87% of which appear only once. This clone turned up a few times. The ends were cut back, 2 bases at V and 5 bases at J, with 19 bases in the middle. In germline, CDR1 is GTSNPN, CDR2 SVGIG (reference sequence). This CDR3 region has 16 residues.

The gene calls are TRBV30 and TRBJ1-5; possibly TRBD1 for D (6 bases). The clonotype originates from a man aged 45 to 65 with active or convalescent COVID-19. Sequenced sample: peripheral blood. The CDR3 protein is CAWSPQGTRGHQPQHF. The CDR3 DNA reads TGTGCCTGGAGTCCCCAGGGGACACGCGGTCATCAGCCCCAGCATTTT.